This record concerns one T cell receptor beta chain sequence. Antigen: not known. The sample comes from a study of shared clonotypes between healthy human individuals. Overall study results and limits: An effect of sequencing depth on clonotype sharing among donors was expected.

Assay used: immunoSEQ multiplex PCR; TCRdb lists only in-frame clones, some missing. The sample has nearly 750,000 clones, around 77% seen once; the top ten hold about 1.7%. Trimming shortened V by 6 bases and J by 7 bases, and 13 bases separated the two germline ends. The CDR3 has 13 amino acids. Germline CDR1 and CDR2: MDHEN and SYDVKM. Source material: memory CD4+ T cells sorted from blood. Subset defined: CD45RA-negative fraction. The V call is TRBV28, the J call TRBJ1-5; D might be TRBD1 (5 bases). The clonotype originates from a woman in her 30s in good health. The CDR3 DNA sequence: TGTGCCAGCAGCATTGGGGGAGACCAGCCCCAGCATTTT. This gives the protein CASSIGGDQPQHF.